This T cell receptor (beta chain) was identified in a study of PD-L1 blockade in urothelial cancer. Study background: Anywhere from 0 to 3 prior chemotherapy regimens had been received by patients. Reported median T cell count for blood samples was about 150,000. The study's findings and limits: Stronger expansion of tumor-associated clones in blood at 3 weeks distinguished durable-benefit patients.

Samples were collected from each patient before treatment and during treatment. Each patient gave between 1 and 8 of them in total. Worth noting for this clone: Its antigen is still unknown.

Repertoires were generated with immunoSEQ multiplex PCR, while TCRdb's copy carries only in-frame clones and drops some. The table has about 42,000 clones, 81% seen once. V was shortened by 4 bases and J by 0 bases, with 15 bases between the two germline ends. The CDR3 is 17 residues long. Looked up from germline, CDR1 is SGHAT and CDR2 is FQNNGV. The sample consisted of PBMCs, taken around atezolizumab (anti-PD-L1) treatment. This clonotype was obtained from a man between 65 and 85 years old with urothelial cancer. The genes are TRBV11-2 and TRBJ2-2, with TRBD2 as a possible D gene (6 bases). This CDR3 reads CASSSLGGDTNTGELFF. Written as DNA, the CDR3 is TGTGCCAGCAGCTCCCTTGGCGGGGATACGAACACCGGGGAGCTGTTTTTT.